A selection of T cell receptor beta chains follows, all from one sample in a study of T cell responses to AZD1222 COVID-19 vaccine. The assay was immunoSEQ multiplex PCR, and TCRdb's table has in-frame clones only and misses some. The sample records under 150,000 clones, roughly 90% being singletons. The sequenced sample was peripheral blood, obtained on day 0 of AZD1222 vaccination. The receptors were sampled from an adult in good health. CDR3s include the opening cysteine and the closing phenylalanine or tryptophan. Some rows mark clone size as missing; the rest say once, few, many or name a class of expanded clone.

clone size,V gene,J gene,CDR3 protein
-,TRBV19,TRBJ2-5,CASSSVGLGQETQYF
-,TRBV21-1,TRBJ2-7,CASSNRRESYEQYF
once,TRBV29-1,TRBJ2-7,CSVRGTGTSYEQYF
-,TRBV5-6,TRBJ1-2,CASSPDLRGGGYTF
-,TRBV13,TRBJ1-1,CASGTVGRILEAFF
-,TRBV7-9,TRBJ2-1,CASSSPVWGSGNEQFF
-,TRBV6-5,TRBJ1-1,CASSPRVAVNTEAFF
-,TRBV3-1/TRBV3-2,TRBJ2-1,CASRPGTGGRNEQFF
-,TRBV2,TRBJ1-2,CASSETGNGYTF
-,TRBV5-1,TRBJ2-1,CASSTSGRAEGYNEQFF
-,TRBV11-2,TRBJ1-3,CASRAYSGNTIYF
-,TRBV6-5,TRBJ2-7,CASRSGTVVLAQYF
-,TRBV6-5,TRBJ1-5,CASSRTGGSNQPQHF
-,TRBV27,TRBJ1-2,CASSSMTGAPYGYTF
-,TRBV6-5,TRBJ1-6,CASSPGTDNSPLHF
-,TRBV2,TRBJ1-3,CASTSLTGSGNTIYF
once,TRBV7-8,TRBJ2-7,CASAQSGHEQYF
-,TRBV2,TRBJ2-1,CASSENAGVYNEQFF
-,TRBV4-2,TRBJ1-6,CASSQDPRAGRNSPLHF
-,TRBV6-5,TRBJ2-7,CASSYLLWGPEQYF
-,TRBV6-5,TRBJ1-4,CASSWNRDTNEKLFF
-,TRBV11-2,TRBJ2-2,CASSLDLDGQGRTGELFF
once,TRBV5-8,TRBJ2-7,CASSFSSDGSSYEQYF
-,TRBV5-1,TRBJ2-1,CASSLSLAGGGEQFF
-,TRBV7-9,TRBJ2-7,CASSLGPRYYEQYF
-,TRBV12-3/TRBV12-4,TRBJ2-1,CASSPQIAGGQFF
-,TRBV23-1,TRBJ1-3,CASSQTHAGNTIYF
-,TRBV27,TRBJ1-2,CASSSGNSYGYTF
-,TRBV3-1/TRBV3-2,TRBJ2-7,CASSRGLAGHEQYF
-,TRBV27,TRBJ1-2,CASSSGTGFYGYTF
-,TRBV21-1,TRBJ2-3,CASSKVLCNLDRTSGTDTQYF
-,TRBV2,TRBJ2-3,CASRKGAPHTDTQYF
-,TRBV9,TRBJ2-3,CASSPRSETDTQYF
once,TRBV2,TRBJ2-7,CASKKDSGRAEQYF
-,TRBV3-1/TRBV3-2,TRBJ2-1,CASSQAIGQDNEQFF
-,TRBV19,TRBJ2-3,CASSRGTGATDTQYF
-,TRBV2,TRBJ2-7,CASSEETHEQYF
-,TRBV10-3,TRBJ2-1,CAVETSPLTNEQFF
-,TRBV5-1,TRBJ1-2,CASSLGGVNGYTF
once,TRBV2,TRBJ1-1,CASKSEENTEAFF
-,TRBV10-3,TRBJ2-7,CAISIQTSNEQYF
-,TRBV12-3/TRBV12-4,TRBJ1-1,CASSLAGGQAAFF
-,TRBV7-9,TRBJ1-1,CASILGPHSPEAFF
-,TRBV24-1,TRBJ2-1,CATSDRDSSYNEQFF
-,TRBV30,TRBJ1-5,CAWSPFGTANQPQHF
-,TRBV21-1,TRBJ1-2,CASSKEGGAVTNYGYTF
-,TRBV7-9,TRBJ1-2,CASTSGWDSPYGYTF
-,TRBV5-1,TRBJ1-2,CASSLAQGSPHGYTF